This T cell receptor beta chain originates from a study of blood T cell repertoires in COVID-19. Study details: The samples span acute and convalescent COVID-19 from the United States, Italy and Spain.

Self-reported history from a screening survey and questionnaire set each donor's cohort. The germline CDR1 and CDR2 sequences are MNHEY and SVGEGT. The CDR3 has 13 amino acids. Trimming left V 5 bases short and J 2 bases short, with 10 bases between. The data were produced by immunoSEQ multiplex PCR, yet TCRdb's version contains in-frame clones alone and is incomplete. The data hold 250,000 to 300,000 clones, with 91% observed a single time. The sequencing sample was made of PBMCs or T cells enriched from blood (not recorded which). The genes are TRBV6-2 or TRBV6-3 and TRBJ2-7; maybe TRBD1 (5 bases). This receptor was obtained from a human donor in a cohort exposed to, infected with or recovered from COVID-19 (not recorded which). The donor label of this sample is uncertain. The CDR3 nucleotides are TGTGCCAGCAGTACGGACATGACCTACGAGCAGTACTTC. Protein product: CASSTDMTYEQYF.